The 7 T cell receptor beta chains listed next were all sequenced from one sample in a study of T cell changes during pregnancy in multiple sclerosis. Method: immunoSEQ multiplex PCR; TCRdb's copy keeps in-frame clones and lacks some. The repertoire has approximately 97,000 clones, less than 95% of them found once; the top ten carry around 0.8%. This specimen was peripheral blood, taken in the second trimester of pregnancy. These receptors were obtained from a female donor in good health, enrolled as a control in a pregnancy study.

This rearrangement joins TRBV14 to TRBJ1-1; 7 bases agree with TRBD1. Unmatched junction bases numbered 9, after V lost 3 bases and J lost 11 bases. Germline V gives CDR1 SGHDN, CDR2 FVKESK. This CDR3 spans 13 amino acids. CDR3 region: CASSHRDRVLAFF. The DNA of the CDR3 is TGTGCCAGCAGCCATCGGGACAGAGTCTTGGCTTTCTTT.

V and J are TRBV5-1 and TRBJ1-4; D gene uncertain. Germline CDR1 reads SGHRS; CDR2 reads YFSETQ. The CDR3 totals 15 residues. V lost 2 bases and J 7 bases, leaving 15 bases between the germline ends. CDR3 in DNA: TGCGCCAGCAGCTTTTATCGGGGTAGTGGTGAAAAACTGTTTTTT. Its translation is CASSFYRGSGEKLFF. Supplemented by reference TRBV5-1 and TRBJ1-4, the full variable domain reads KAGVTQTPRYLIKTRGQQVTLSCSPISGHRSVSWYQQTPGQGLQFLFEYFSETQRNKGNFPGRFSGRQFSNSRSEMNVSTLELGDSALYLCASSFYRGSGEKLFFGSGTQLSVL.

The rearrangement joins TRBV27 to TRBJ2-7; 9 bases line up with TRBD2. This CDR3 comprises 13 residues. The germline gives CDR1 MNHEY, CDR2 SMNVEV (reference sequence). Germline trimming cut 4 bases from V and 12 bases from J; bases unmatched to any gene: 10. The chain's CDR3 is CASSSSLAGSPYF. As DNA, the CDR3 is TGTGCCAGCAGTTCAAGTCTAGCGGGGAGCCCGTACTTC.

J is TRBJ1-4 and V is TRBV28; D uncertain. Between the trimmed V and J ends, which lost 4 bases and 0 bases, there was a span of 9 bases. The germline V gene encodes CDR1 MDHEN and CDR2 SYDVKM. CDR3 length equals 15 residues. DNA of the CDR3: TGTGCCAGCAGTTCCGGGTCCGCAACTAATGAAAAACTGTTTTTT. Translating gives CASSSGSATNEKLFF. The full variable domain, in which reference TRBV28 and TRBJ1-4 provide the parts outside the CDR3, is DVKVTQSSRYLVKRTGEKVFLECVQDMDHENMFWYRQDPGLGLRLIYFSYDVKMKEKGDIPEGYSVSREKKERFSLILESASTNQTSMYLCASSSGSATNEKLFFGSGTQLSVL.

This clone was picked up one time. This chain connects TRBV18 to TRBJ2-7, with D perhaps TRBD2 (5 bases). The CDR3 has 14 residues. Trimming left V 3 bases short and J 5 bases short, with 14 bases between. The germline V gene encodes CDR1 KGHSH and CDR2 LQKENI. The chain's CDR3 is CASSPGRGSNEQYF. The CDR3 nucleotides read TGTGCCAGCTCACCCGGTCGGGGAAGCAACGAGCAGTACTTC.

CDR3 sequence reads: CASSYSLYHEQFF. The CDR3 DNA follows: TGTGCCAGCAGTTATAGCCTTTATCATGAGCAGTTCTTC. The chain recombines TRBV6-5 with TRBJ2-1; D is ambiguous. The length of the CDR3 is 13 residues. Trimming took 3 bases from V and 8 from J, leaving 11 bases between them. Germline V gene data show CDR1 as MNHEY and CDR2 as SVGAGI.

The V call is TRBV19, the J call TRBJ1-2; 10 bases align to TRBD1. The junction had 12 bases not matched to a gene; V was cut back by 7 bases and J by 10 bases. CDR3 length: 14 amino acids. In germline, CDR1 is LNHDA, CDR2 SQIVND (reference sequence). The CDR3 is CASTNAGTGDHYTF. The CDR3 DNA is TGTGCCAGTACTAACGCCGGGACAGGGGACCACTACACCTTC.